This T cell receptor (beta chain) was retrieved from a study of cytomegalovirus exposure and HLA in healthy donors. About the study: Unique TCRs from HLA-typed donors, 80 million to 90 million of them, were held in an early data release. Clustering assigned 70% to 90% of the 350 to 450 genotyped donors to the Caucasian-associated ancestry cluster.

PCR involved 60 Vbeta and 13 Jbeta primers. The table came from immunoSEQ multiplex PCR; TCRdb's copy has only in-frame clones and leaves some out. The table shows about 150,000 clones, with 80% occurring only once. Trimming at V came to 6 bases and at J to 4 bases, leaving 7 bases not matched to a gene. The CDR3 is made up of 14 amino acids. Germline V gene lookup returns CDR1 LGHNA and CDR2 YSLEER. The origin of this receptor is a woman in her thirties or forties in good health and CMV-seronegative. The sequencing input was PBMCs. The V gene is TRBV4-3, the J gene TRBJ1-2; 8 bases map to TRBD1. The CDR3 nucleotides read TGCGCCAGCAGGGAAGGACAGGGCCTCTATGGCTACACCTTC. Its translation is CASREGQGLYGYTF.